These 21 T cell receptor beta chains were sequenced from one sample in a study of cytomegalovirus exposure and HLA in healthy donors. Vbeta (60) and Jbeta (13) primers were used in the PCR. The repertoire was sequenced with immunoSEQ multiplex PCR; TCRdb's copy has only in-frame clones and lacks some. The sample contains about 200,000 clones, about 83% of which appear only once. The specimen sequenced was PBMCs. Every receptor here comes from a girl aged 10-17 years in good health and CMV-seronegative.

The sample holds a few counts of this clone. The V call is TRBV4-2, the J call TRBJ2-7; 10 bases map to TRBD2. CDR1 LGHNA and CDR2 YNFKEQ come from the germline V gene. V lost 0 bases, J lost 3 bases, and 2 bases stayed unmatched. This CDR3 spans 15 amino acids. Here the CDR3 reads CASSQDWTSGYEQYF. CDR3 nucleotides: TGTGCCAGCAGCCAAGATTGGACTAGCGGCTACGAGCAGTACTTC.

V usage is TRBV4-2 and J usage is TRBJ2-7; 8 bases line up with TRBD1. Trimming at V came to 4 bases and at J to 7 bases, leaving 12 bases not matched to a gene. Germline V gene sequence: CDR1 LGHNA, CDR2 YNFKEQ. There are 15 residues in the CDR3. The CDR3: CASSPRDRINGEQYF. The CDR3 nucleotides are TGTGCCAGCAGCCCCCGGGACAGGATAAATGGGGAGCAGTACTTC.

The rearrangement joins TRBV7-9 to TRBJ1-1; D call uncertain. Germline assignment: CDR1 SEHNR and CDR2 FQNEAQ (reference sequence). The V gene lost 0 bases and the J gene lost 1 base, with 6 bases spanning the gap. This CDR3 spans 14 amino acids. CDR3 coding DNA: TGTGCCAGCAGCTTAGCGTGGGCGAACACTGAAGCTTTCTTT. Translation: CASSLAWANTEAFF. Filled out from reference TRBV7-9 and TRBJ1-1, the complete variable domain reads DTGVSQNPRHKITKRGQNVTFRCDPISEHNRLYWYRQTLGQGPEFLTYFQNEAQLEKSRLLSDRFSAERPKGSFSTLEIQRTEQGDSAMYLCASSLAWANTEAFFGQGTRLTVV.

The chain is built from TRBV28 and TRBJ1-1, with a possible D match to TRBD1 (6 bases). The CDR3 loop spans 13 amino acids. Between the trimmed V and J ends, which lost 4 bases and 1 base, there was a span of 7 bases. From germline, CDR1 is MDHEN and CDR2 SYDVKM. CDR3 in amino acids: CASSSTGNTEAFF. DNA of the CDR3: TGTGCCAGCAGTTCGACAGGGAACACTGAAGCTTTCTTT.

The chain carries TRBV7-9 and TRBJ2-1; 9 bases line up with TRBD1. The germline gives CDR1 SEHNR, CDR2 FQNEAQ (reference sequence). The CDR3 covers 14 residues. V was clipped by 5 bases and J by 8 bases; unmatched bases: 7. As DNA, the CDR3 is TGTGCCAGCAGCCCGGGGACAGGGCTGTATGAGCAGTTCTTC. As protein: CASSPGTGLYEQFF.

In this sample, this clone turned up a few times. The gene calls are TRBV19 and TRBJ2-7, with D uncertain. V dropped 3 bases and J dropped 3 bases, with 9 bases sitting between them. CDR3 length: 13 amino acids. Germline CDR1 LNHDA, CDR2 SQIVND (reference sequence). CDR3 loop: CASSMTPHYEQYF. DNA for the CDR3: TGTGCCAGTAGTATGACTCCCCACTACGAGCAGTACTTC.

The chain couples TRBV2 to TRBJ1-6; D not certain. CDR3 length: 15 amino acids. Germline CDR1 reads SNHLY; CDR2 reads FYNNEI. V dropped 4 bases and J dropped 7 bases, with 14 bases sitting between them. CDR3 coding DNA: TGTGCCAGCAGTGGTTTCTCCACCGGGAATTCACCCCTCCACTTT. Protein: CASSGFSTGNSPLHF. The full variable domain, its missing parts supplied by reference TRBV2 and TRBJ1-6, is EPEVTQTPSHQVTQMGQEVILRCVPISNHLYFYWYRQILGQKVEFLVSFYNNEISEKSEIFDDQFSVERPDGSNFTLKIRSTKLEDSAMYFCASSGFSTGNSPLHFGNGTRLTVT.

This clone was detected only a few times. The same CDR3 is also encoded by other DNA sequences in this sample. The chain links TRBV27 to TRBJ1-1; 7 positions agree with TRBD1. Trimming removed 3 bases from V and 2 bases from J; junction bases left unmatched: 3. Germline CDR1 MNHEY, CDR2 SMNVEV (reference sequence). The CDR3 is made up of 14 amino acids. CDR3 nucleotides: TGTGCCAGCAGTTTTGGACAGGCAAACACTGAAGCTTTCTTT. Translated: CASSFGQANTEAFF.

The chain combines TRBV4-1 with TRBJ2-1; 9 bases line up with TRBD1. V was clipped by 4 bases and J by 2 bases; unmatched bases: 9. Per germline, CDR1 MGHRA and CDR2 YSYEKL. The CDR3 extends over 17 amino acids. The CDR3 spells CASSRNYRGPTYNEQFF. CDR3 coding DNA: TGCGCCAGCAGCCGGAACTACAGGGGGCCTACCTACAATGAGCAGTTCTTC.

This clone was detected once. The rearrangement links TRBV6-5 to TRBJ2-1, with TRBD1 as a possible D gene (6 bases). CDR1 and CDR2 (germline): MNHEY, SVGAGI. The length of the CDR3 is 15 residues. Trimming pared 3 bases from V and 7 bases from J, leaving 16 bases between. The CDR3 loop is CASSYKGGGVNEQFF. Written as DNA, the CDR3 is TGTGCCAGCAGTTATAAAGGGGGTGGAGTAAATGAGCAGTTCTTC.

The rearrangement joins TRBV19 to TRBJ2-3; tentatively, D is TRBD2 (7 bases). The length of the CDR3 is 16 residues. The germline V and J ends were trimmed by 7 bases and 7 bases, with 24 bases remaining between them. Germline CDR1 LNHDA, CDR2 SQIVND (reference sequence). Here the CDR3 reads CASTGTGRGGWNTQYF. CDR3 in DNA: TGTGCCAGTACCGGCACGGGGAGGGGGGGCTGGAATACGCAGTATTTT.

The chain is built from TRBV7-2 and TRBJ2-2; TRBD2 matches 7 bases. V shed 1 base and J 0 bases; nucleotides not matched to a gene: 11. CDR1 is SGHTA and CDR2 is FQGNSA in the germline V gene. This CDR3 is 19 amino acids long. The CDR3 spells CASSLGFSGLNANTGELFF. CDR3 DNA: TGTGCCAGCAGCTTAGGATTTAGCGGGTTGAACGCGAACACCGGGGAGCTGTTTTTT.

The V call is TRBV27, the J call TRBJ1-1, with 8 bases matching TRBD1. There are 14 residues in the CDR3. After removal of 3 bases from V and 6 bases from J, the junction contained 6 bases not matched to a gene. Per germline, CDR1 MNHEY and CDR2 SMNVEV (reference sequence). The CDR3 DNA reads as TGTGCCAGCAGTTTGCAGGGGGCGCTTCCTGAAGCTTTCTTT. Amino acids: CASSLQGALPEAFF.

This sequence joins TRBV9 and TRBJ2-7; 9 bases agree with TRBD1. Germline trimming cut 3 bases from V and 5 bases from J; bases unmatched to any gene: 6. The CDR3 has 14 amino acids. Germline V CDR1 and CDR2: SGDLS, YYNGEE. The CDR3 region is CASSDGTGPDEQYF. The CDR3 DNA sequence: TGTGCCAGCAGCGACGGGACAGGGCCTGACGAGCAGTACTTC.

This chain connects TRBV9 to TRBJ1-1; 11 bases map to TRBD1. From germline, CDR1 is SGDLS and CDR2 YYNGEE. This CDR3 contains 15 residues. Unmatched junction bases numbered 12, after V lost 2 bases and J lost 12 bases. Here the CDR3 reads CASSVDGQGAWSTFF. CDR3 bases: TGTGCCAGCAGCGTTGACGGACAGGGGGCTTGGAGTACTTTCTTT.

This clone was observed once. This chain links TRBV11-1 with TRBJ2-5; 16 bases are shared with TRBD2. This CDR3 has 17 amino acids. CDR1 SGHAT and CDR2 FQDESV come from the germline V gene (reference sequence). Trimming removed 9 bases from V and 5 bases from J; junction bases left unmatched: 12. DNA for the CDR3: TGTGCCAGTGGGTCCGGGACTAGCGGGGGGGCCGGTGAGACCCAGTACTTC. This sequence encodes CASGSGTSGGAGETQYF.

Concerning this clone: The junction departs from germline at one end; a sequencing error may be responsible. This chain links TRBV7-7 with TRBJ2-7, with D maybe TRBD1 (7 bases). CDR3 size: 13 residues. Germline V lookup: CDR1 SSHAT, CDR2 FNYEAQ (reference sequence). In nucleotides, the CDR3 is TGTGCTAGCAGCCGCGGGACAGCCTACGAGCAGTACTTC. Its protein is CASSRGTAYEQYF.

This clone was found a few times. The chain carries TRBV28 and TRBJ2-3; 7 nucleotides agree with TRBD2. CDR1 and CDR2 (germline): MDHEN, SYDVKM. The CDR3 is 20 residues long. The trim removed 2 bases at V and 0 bases at J, leaving 17 bases unmatched. CDR3 nucleotides: TGTGCCAGCAGTTTACCTGAGGGGAGGGCTAATACTCTTAGCACAGATACGCAGTATTTT. It is translated as CASSLPEGRANTLSTDTQYF.

The chain employs TRBV6-1 and TRBJ2-1; TRBD2 matches at 10 bases. The CDR3 is made up of 14 amino acids. Germline V gene sequence: CDR1 MNHNS, CDR2 SASEGT. The V and J ends lost 6 bases and 7 bases, in that order; junction bases with no gene match: 6. CDR3 sequence reads: CASSSSGSWNEQFF. The CDR3 coding sequence is TGTGCCAGCAGCTCTAGCGGGAGTTGGAATGAGCAGTTCTTC.

The chain employs TRBV6-6 and TRBJ2-7; a possible D gene is TRBD1 (6 bases). Germline loops: CDR1 MNHNY, CDR2 SVGAGI (reference sequence). The CDR3 contains 15 residues. V was clipped by 6 bases and J by 1 base, with 16 bases between them. The CDR3 region is CASSRPRGLSYEQYF. In DNA form, the CDR3 reads TGTGCCAGCAGCCGACCGAGGGGGTTATCCTACGAGCAGTACTTC.

As to this clone: The sample carries other DNA sequences with the same CDR3. The gene calls are TRBV5-1 and TRBJ1-1; D might be TRBD1 (6 bases). Per germline, CDR1 SGHRS and CDR2 YFSETQ. The V and J ends lost 0 bases and 0 bases respectively, with 9 bases between them. The CDR3 spans 15 residues. CDR3 sequence: CASSLAGGLNTEAFF. The DNA for the CDR3 is TGCGCCAGCAGCTTGGCTGGGGGCTTGAACACTGAAGCTTTCTTT.